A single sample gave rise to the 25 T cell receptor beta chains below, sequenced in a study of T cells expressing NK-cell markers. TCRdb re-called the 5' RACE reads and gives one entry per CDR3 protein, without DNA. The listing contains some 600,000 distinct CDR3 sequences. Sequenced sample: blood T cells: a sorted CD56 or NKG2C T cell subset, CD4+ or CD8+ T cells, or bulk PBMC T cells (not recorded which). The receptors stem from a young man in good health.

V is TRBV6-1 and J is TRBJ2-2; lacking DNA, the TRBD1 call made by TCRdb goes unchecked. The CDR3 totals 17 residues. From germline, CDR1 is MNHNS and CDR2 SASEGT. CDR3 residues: CASSEEGTGGDTGELFF.

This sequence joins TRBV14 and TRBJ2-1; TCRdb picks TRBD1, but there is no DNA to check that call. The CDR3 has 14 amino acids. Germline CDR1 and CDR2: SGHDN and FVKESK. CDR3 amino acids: CASSQATGAHEQFF.

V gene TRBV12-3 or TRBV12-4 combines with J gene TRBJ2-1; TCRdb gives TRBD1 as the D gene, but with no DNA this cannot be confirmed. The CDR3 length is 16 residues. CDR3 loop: CASSLSGTGSYNEQFF.

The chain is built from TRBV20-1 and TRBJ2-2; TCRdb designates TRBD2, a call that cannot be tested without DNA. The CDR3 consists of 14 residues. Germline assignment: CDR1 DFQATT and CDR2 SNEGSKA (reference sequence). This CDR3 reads CSAKLAGGGGELFF.

This CDR3 is CASSLDLATTGELFF. The V gene is TRBV4-3, the J gene TRBJ2-2. This CDR3 spans 15 amino acids. The V gene's germline CDR1 is LGHNA and CDR2 YSLEER.

This CDR3 is CSVLGRTSGANVLTF. This chain connects TRBV29-1 to TRBJ2-6; checking the TCRdb D call of TRBD1 is not possible without DNA. This CDR3 is built from 15 residues. The germline gives CDR1 SQVTM, CDR2 ANQGSEA.

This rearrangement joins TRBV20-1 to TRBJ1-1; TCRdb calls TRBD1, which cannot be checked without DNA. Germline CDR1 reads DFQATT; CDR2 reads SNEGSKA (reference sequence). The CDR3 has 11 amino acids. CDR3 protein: CSYRGNTEAFF.

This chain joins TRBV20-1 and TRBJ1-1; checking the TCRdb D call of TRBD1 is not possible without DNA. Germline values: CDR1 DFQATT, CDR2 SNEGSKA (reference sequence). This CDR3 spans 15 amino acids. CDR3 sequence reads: CSASRQGSWSTEAFF.

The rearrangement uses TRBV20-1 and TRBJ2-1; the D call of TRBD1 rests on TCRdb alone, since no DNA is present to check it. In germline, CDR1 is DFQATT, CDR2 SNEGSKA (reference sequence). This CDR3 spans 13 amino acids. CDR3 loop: CSGGGTGYNEQFF.

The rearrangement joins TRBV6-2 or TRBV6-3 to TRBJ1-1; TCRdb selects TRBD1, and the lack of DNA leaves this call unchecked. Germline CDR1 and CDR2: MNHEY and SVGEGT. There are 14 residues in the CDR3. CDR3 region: CASSTHRENTEAFF.

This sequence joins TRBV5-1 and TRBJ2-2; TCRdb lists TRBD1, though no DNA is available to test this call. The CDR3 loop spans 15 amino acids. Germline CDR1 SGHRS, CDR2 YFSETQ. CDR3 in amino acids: CASSPEGQYTGELFF.

This chain's CDR3 is CASSTSGRMYEQFF. The chain carries TRBV11-2 and TRBJ2-1; the D call from TCRdb, TRBD2, cannot be confirmed without DNA. This CDR3 is 14 amino acids long. Germline CDR1 and CDR2: SGHAT and FQNNGV.

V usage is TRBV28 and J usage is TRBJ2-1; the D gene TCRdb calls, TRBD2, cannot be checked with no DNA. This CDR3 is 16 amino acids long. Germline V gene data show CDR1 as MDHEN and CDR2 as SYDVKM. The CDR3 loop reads CASSSGLAGKYNEQFF.

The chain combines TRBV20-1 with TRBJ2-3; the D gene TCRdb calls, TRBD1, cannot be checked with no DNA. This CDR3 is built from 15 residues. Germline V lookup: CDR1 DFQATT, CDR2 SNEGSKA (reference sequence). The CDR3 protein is CSADHLSGRGDTQYF.

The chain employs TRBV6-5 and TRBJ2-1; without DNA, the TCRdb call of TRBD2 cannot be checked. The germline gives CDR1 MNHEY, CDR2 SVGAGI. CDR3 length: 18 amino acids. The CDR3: CASSYHLNLAGGDNEQFF.

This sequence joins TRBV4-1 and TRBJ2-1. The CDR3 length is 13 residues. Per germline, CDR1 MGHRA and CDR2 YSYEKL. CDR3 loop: CASSQVANNEQFF.

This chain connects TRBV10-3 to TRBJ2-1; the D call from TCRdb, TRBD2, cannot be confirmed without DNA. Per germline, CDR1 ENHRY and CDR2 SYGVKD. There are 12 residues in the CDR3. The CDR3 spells CATKTSQDEQFF.

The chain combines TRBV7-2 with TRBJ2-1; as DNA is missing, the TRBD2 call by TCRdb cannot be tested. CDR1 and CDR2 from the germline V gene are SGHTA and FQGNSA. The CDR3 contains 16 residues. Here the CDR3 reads CASSSHLAMRGNEQFF.

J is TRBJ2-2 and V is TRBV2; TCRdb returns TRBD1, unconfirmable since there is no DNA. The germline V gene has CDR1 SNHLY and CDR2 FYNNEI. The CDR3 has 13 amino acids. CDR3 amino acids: CASRLQQVGELFF. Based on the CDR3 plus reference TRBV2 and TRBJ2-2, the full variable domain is EPEVTQTPSHQVTQMGQEVILRCVPISNHLYFYWYRQILGQKVEFLVSFYNNEISEKSEIFDDQFSVERPDGSNFTLKIRSTKLEDSAMYFCASRLQQVGELFFGEGSRLTVL.

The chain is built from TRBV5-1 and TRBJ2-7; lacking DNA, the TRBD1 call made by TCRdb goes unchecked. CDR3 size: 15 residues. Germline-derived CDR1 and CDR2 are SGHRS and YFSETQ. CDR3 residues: CASSFQDRVRREQYF.

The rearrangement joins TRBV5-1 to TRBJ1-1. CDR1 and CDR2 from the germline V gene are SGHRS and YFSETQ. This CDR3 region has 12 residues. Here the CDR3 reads CASSLVATEAFF.

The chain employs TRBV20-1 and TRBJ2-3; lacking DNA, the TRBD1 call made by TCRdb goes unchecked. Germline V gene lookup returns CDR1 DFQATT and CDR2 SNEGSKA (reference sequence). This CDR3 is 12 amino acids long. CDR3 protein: CSALFREDTQYF.

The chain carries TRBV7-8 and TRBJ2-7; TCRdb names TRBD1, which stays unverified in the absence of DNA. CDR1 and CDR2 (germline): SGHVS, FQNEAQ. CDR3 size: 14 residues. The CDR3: CASSWPLGGYEQYF.

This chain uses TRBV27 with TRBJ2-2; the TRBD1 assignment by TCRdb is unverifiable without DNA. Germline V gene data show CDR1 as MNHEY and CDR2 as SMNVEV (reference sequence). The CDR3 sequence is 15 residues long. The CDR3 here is CASSEQGFYTGELFF.

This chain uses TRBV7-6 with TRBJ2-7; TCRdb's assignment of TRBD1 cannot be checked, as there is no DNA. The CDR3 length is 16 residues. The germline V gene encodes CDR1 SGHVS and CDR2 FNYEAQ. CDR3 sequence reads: CASSSSRQGSSYEQYF.